This TCR beta chain was obtained from a study of T cell changes during pregnancy in multiple sclerosis. Generated by immunoSEQ multiplex PCR, the TCRdb table keeps only in-frame clones and is missing some. The sample carries 50,000 to 70,000 clones, about nine tenths recorded once. Germline V lookup: CDR1 MRHNA, CDR2 SNTAGT. This CDR3 comprises 14 residues. Trimming removed 2 bases at V and 2 bases at J, with 8 bases between. Sequencing was performed on peripheral blood, taken in the third trimester of pregnancy. The chain joins TRBV6-4 to TRBJ2-3; maybe TRBD2 (5 bases). This clonotype was sampled from a female donor in good health, enrolled as a control in a pregnancy study. The CDR3 region is CASSDGSDTDTQYF. The CDR3 DNA reads TGTGCCAGCAGTGACGGGAGCGACACAGATACGCAGTATTTT.